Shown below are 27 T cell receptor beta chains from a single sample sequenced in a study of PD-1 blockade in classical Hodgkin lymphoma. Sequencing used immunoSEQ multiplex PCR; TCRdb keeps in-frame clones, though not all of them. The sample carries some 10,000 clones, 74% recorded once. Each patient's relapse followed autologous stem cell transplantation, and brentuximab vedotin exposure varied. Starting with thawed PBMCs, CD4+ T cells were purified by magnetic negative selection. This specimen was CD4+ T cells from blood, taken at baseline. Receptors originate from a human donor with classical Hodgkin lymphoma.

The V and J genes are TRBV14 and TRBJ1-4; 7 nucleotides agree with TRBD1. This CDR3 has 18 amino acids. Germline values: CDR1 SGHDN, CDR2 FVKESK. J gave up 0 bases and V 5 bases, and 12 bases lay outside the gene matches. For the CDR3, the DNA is TGTGCCAGCAGCACCAGGGACAGCTCAATTGCAACTAATGAAAAACTGTTTTTT. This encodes CASSTRDSSIATNEKLFF.

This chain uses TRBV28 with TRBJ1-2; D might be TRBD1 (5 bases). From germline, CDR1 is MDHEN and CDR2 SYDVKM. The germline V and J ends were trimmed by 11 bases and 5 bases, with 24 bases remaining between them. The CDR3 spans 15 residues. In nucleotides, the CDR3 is TGTGCCGGGGGAGGCGGGAGCGTTTCAGGATATGGCTACACCTTC. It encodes CAGGGGSVSGYGYTF.

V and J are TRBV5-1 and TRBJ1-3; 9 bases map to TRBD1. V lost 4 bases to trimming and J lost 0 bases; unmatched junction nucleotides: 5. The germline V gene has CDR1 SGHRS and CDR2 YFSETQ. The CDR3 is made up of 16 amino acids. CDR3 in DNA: TGCGCCAGCAGCAGCGGACAGGGGTCCTCTGGAAACACCATATATTTT. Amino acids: CASSSGQGSSGNTIYF.

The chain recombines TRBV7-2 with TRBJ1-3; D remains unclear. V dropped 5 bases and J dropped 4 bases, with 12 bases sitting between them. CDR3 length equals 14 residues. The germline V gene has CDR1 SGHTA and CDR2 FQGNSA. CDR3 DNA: TGTGCCAGCAGCCAGGACCGTTGGGGAAACACCATATATTTT. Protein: CASSQDRWGNTIYF.

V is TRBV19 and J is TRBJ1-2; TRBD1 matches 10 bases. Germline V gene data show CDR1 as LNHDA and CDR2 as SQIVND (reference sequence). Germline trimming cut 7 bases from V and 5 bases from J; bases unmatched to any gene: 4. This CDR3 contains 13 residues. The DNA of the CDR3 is TGTGCCAGTACCAAGGGACAGGGGTATGGCTACACCTTC. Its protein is CASTKGQGYGYTF.

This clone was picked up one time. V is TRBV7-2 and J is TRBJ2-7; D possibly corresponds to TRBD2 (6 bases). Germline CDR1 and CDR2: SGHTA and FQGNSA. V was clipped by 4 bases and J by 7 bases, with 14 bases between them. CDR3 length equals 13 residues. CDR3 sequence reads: CASSSRGTREQYF. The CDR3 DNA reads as TGTGCCAGCAGCTCACGGGGGACGCGGGAGCAGTACTTC.

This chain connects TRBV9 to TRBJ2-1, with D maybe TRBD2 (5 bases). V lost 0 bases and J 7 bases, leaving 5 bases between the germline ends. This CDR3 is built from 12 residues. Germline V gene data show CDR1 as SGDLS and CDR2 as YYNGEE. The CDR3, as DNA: TGTGCCAGCAGCGTAGGGAGGAATGAGCAGTTCTTC. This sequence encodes CASSVGRNEQFF.

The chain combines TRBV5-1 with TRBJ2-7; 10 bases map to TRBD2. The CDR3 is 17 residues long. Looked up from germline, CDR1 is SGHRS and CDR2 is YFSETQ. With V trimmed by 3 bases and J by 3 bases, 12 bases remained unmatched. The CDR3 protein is CASSSVGRLAGVYEQYF. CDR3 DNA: TGCGCCAGCAGCTCGGTGGGGAGGCTAGCGGGAGTCTACGAGCAGTACTTC. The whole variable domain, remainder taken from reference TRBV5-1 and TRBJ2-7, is KAGVTQTPRYLIKTRGQQVTLSCSPISGHRSVSWYQQTPGQGLQFLFEYFSETQRNKGNFPGRFSGRQFSNSRSEMNVSTLELGDSALYLCASSSVGRLAGVYEQYFGPGTRLTVT.

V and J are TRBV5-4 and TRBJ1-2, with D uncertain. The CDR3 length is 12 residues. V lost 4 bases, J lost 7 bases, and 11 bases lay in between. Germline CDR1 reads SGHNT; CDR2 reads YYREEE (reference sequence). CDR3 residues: CASSVGRIGYTF. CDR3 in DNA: TGTGCCAGCAGCGTCGGACGGATTGGCTACACCTTC.

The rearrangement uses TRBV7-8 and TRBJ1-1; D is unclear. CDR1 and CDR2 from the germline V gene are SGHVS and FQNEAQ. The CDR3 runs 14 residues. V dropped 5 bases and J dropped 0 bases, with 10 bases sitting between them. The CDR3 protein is CASSPVGMNTEAFF. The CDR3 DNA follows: TGTGCCAGCAGCCCTGTTGGGATGAACACTGAAGCTTTCTTT. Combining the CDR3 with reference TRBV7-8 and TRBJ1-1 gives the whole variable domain GAGVSQSPRYKVAKRGQDVALRCDPISGHVSLFWYQQALGQGPEFLTYFQNEAQLDKSGLPSDRFFAERPEGSVSTLKIQRTQQEDSAVYLCASSPVGMNTEAFFGQGTRLTVV.

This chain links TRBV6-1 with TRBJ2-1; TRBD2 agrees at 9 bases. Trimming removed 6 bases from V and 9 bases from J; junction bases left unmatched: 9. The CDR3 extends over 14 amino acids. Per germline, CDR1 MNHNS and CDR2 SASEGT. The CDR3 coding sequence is TGTGCCAGCAGGACGTCGGGACTAGCACGTGAGCAGTTCTTC. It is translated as CASRTSGLAREQFF.

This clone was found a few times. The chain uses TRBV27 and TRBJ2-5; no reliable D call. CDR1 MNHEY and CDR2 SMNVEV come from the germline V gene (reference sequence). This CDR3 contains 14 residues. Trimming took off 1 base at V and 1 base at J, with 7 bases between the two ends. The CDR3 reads CASSLFAAQETQYF. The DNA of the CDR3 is TGTGCCAGCAGTTTATTTGCAGCCCAAGAGACCCAGTACTTC.

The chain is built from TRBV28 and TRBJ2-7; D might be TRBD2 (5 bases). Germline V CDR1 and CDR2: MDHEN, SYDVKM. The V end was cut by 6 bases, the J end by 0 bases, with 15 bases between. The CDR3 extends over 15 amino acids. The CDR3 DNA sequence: TGTGCCAGCAGCCCCCGGGGTGTACCCTCCTACGAGCAGTACTTC. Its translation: CASSPRGVPSYEQYF.

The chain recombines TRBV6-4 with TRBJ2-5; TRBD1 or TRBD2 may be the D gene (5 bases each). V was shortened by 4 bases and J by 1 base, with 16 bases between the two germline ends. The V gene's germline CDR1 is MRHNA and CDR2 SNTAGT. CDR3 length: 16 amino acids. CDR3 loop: CASSAPWGWLQETQYF. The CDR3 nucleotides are TGTGCCAGCAGTGCCCCGTGGGGGTGGCTCCAAGAGACCCAGTACTTC.

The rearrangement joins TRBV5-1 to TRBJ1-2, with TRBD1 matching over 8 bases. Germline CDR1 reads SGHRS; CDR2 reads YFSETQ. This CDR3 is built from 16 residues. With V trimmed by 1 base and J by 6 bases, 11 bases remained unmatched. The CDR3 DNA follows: TGCGCCAGCAGCTTGTCTACCTCGGGCAGGGGGCATGGCTACACCTTC. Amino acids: CASSLSTSGRGHGYTF.

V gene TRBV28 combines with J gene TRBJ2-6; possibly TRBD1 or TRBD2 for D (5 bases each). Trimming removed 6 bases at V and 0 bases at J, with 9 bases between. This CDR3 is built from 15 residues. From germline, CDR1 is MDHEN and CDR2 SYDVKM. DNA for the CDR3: TGTGCCAGCAGGGGGACCGGCTCTGGGGCCAACGTCCTGACTTTC. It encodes CASRGTGSGANVLTF.

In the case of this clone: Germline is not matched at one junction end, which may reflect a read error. CDR3 sequence: CASSPSDLDTQYF. The CDR3 nucleotides read TGTGCTAGCAGCCCCTCCGATTTGGATACGCAGTATTTT. The chain employs TRBV7-7 and TRBJ2-3; D uncertain. Germline V gives CDR1 SSHAT, CDR2 FNYEAQ (reference sequence). This CDR3 has 13 amino acids.

The CDR3 reads CASSVLDSLNYGYTF. The CDR3 nucleotides read TGCGCCAGCAGCGTATTGGACAGTCTAAACTATGGCTACACCTTC. This rearrangement joins TRBV5-1 to TRBJ1-2; maybe TRBD1 (6 bases). The germline CDR1 and CDR2 sequences are SGHRS and YFSETQ. The CDR3 covers 15 residues. V lost 4 bases to trimming and J lost 2 bases, with 15 bases between them.

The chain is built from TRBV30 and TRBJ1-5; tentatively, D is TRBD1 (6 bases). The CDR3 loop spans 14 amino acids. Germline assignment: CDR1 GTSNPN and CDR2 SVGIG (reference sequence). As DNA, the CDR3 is TGTGCTGGGGCGGGGGCCTGGGTCAATCAGCCCCAGCATTTT. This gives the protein CAGAGAWVNQPQHF.

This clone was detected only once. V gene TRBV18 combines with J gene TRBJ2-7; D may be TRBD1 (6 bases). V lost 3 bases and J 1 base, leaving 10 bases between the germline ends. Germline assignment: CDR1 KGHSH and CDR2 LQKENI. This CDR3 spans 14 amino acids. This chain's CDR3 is CASSPMDSSYEQYF. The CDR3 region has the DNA TGTGCCAGCTCACCCATGGACAGTTCCTACGAGCAGTACTTC.

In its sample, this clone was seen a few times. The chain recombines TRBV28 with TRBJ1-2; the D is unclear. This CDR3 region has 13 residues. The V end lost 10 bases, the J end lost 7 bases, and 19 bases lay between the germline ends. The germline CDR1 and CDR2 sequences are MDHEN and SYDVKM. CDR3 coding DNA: TGTGCCACGCCCGGGCCTCGGGGTACTGGCTACACCTTC. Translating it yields CATPGPRGTGYTF.

The CDR3 DNA is TGTGCCAGCAGCTTAGAGGTGTCGGTCTATGGCTACACCTTC. Protein sequence: CASSLEVSVYGYTF. The chain links TRBV11-2 to TRBJ1-2; D is unresolved. This CDR3 is built from 14 residues. Trimming shortened V by 0 bases and J by 4 bases, and 9 bases separated the two germline ends. Germline V CDR1 and CDR2: SGHAT, FQNNGV. Supplemented by reference TRBV11-2 and TRBJ1-2, the full variable domain reads EAGVAQSPRYKIIEKRQSVAFWCNPISGHATLYWYQQILGQGPKLLIQFQNNGVVDDSQLPKDRFSAERLKGVDSTLKIQPAKLEDSAVYLCASSLEVSVYGYTFGSGTRLTVV.

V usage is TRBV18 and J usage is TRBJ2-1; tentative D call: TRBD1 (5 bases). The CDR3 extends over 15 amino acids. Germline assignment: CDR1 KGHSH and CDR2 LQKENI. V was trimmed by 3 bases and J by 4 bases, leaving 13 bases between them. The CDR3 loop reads CASSPPQGRYNEQFF. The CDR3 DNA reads TGTGCCAGCTCACCCCCCCAGGGTCGGTACAATGAGCAGTTCTTC.

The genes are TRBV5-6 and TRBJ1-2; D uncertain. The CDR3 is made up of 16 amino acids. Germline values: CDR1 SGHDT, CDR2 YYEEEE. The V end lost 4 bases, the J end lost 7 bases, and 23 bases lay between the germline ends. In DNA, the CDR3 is TGTGCCAGCAGCCCGTCCATTGACGGATGGACTAGTGGCTACACCTTC. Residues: CASSPSIDGWTSGYTF.

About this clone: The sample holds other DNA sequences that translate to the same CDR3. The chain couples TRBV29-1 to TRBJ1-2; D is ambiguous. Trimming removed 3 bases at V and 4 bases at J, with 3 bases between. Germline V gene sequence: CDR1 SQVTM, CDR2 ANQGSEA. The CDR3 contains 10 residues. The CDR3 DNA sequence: TGCAGCGTTGATAGCTATGGCTACACCTTC. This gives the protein CSVDSYGYTF.

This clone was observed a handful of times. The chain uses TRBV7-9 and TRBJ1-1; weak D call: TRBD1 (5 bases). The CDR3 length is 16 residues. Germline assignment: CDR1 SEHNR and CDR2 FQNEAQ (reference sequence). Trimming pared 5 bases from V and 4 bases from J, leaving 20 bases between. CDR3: CASSRRDGLFTTEAFF. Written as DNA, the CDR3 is TGTGCCAGCAGCCGACGGGACGGACTATTTACCACTGAAGCTTTCTTT.

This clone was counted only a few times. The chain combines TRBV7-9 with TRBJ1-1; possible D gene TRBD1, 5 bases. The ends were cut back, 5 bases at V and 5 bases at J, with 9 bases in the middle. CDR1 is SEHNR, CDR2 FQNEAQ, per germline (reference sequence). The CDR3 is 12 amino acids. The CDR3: CASSQDTTEAFF. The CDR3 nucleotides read TGTGCCAGCAGCCAGGACACGACTGAAGCTTTCTTT.